The 26 T cell receptor beta chains below all came from one sample that was sequenced in a study of CD8 T cells in Susac syndrome. Roughly 0.45 to 1 ug RNA was reverse transcribed with random hexamers. TCRdb reprocessed the immunoSEQ multiplex PCR reads via MiXCR and lists one record per CDR3 protein. Altogether roughly 200,000 distinct CDR3 sequences are present, over 90% being singletons, with the ten largest covering approximately 0.08%. Sequences were obtained from CD4+ T cells from PBMCs. The source of these receptors is a human donor with multiple sclerosis.

This chain links TRBV20-1 with TRBJ2-7; TRBD1 might be the D (5 bases). Trimming removed 2 bases from V and 4 bases from J, with 15 bases in between. The CDR3 is 14 amino acids. CDR1 is DFQATT, CDR2 SNEGSKA, per germline (reference sequence). CDR3 loop: CSARIPNTGYEQYV. Written as DNA, the CDR3 is TGCAGTGCTAGAATTCCTAATACAGGTTACGAGCAGTACGTC.

The chain links TRBV27 to TRBJ2-4; tentative D call: TRBD1 (5 bases). This CDR3 spans 18 amino acids. CDR1 MNHEY and CDR2 SMNVEV come from the germline V gene (reference sequence). The germline V and J ends were trimmed by 0 bases and 1 base, with 16 bases remaining between them. The CDR3 nucleotides read TGTGCCAGCAGTTTATCGGGGCGATTTAGGGTGGCCAAAAACATTCAGTACTTC. Translated: CASSLSGRFRVAKNIQYF.

V gene TRBV5-1 combines with J gene TRBJ2-1; TRBD1 matches at 8 bases. Trimming removed 6 bases from V and 0 bases from J; junction bases left unmatched: 8. Germline-derived CDR1 and CDR2 are SGHRS and YFSETQ. The CDR3 runs 16 residues. CDR3 nucleotides: TGCGCCAGCACCCCCCGACAGGGGAGCTCCTACAATGAGCAGTTCTTC. Translating it yields CASTPRQGSSYNEQFF.

The V and J genes are TRBV5-1 and TRBJ1-6; the D gene is possibly TRBD1 (6 bases). There are 18 residues in the CDR3. Trimming left V 0 bases short and J 6 bases short, with 19 bases between. Looked up from germline, CDR1 is SGHRS and CDR2 is YFSETQ. The CDR3 protein is CASSLANQPGQANSPLHF. The CDR3 nucleotides are TGCGCCAGCAGCTTGGCTAATCAACCGGGACAAGCTAATTCACCCCTCCACTTT.

This chain joins TRBV9 and TRBJ2-7; TRBD2 matches at 11 bases. Germline V gene sequence: CDR1 SGDLS, CDR2 YYNGEE. J lost 3 bases, V lost 0 bases, and 5 bases had no gene match. The CDR3 contains 16 residues. The CDR3 coding sequence is TGTGCCAGCAGCGTAGGGCTAGCGGGGGGTCTCTACGAGCAGTACTTC. This sequence encodes CASSVGLAGGLYEQYF.

The chain employs TRBV27 and TRBJ1-2; tentatively, D is TRBD1 (5 bases). V lost 2 bases and J lost 6, with 7 bases in between. Germline-derived CDR1 and CDR2 are MNHEY and SMNVEV (reference sequence). The CDR3 totals 12 residues. CDR3 nucleotides: TGTGCCAGCAGTTTACAGGGTGATGGCTACACCTTC. Residues: CASSLQGDGYTF.

The chain couples TRBV7-8 to TRBJ2-7; 8 bases are shared with TRBD1. CDR1 SGHVS and CDR2 FQNEAQ come from the germline V gene. V lost 5 bases, J lost 4 bases, and 10 bases stayed unmatched. This CDR3 is 15 amino acids long. CDR3 sequence: CASSPGGQGAYEQYF. In DNA, the CDR3 is TGTGCCAGCAGCCCCGGAGGGCAGGGGGCTTACGAGCAGTACTTC.

The chain employs TRBV29-1 and TRBJ1-3; D gene ambiguous. V lost 0 bases, J lost 0 bases, and 6 bases lay in between. Per germline, CDR1 SQVTM and CDR2 ANQGSEA. This CDR3 is 14 amino acids long. CDR3 sequence (DNA): TGCAGCGTTGAAGATAGGCGCTCTGGAAACACCATATATTTT. Encoded protein: CSVEDRRSGNTIYF.

The rearrangement uses TRBV19 and TRBJ1-2, with 8 bases fitting TRBD1. Germline V CDR1 and CDR2: LNHDA, SQIVND (reference sequence). Trimming cost V 4 bases and J 6 bases; bases outside gene matches: 7. The length of the CDR3 is 14 residues. CDR3 residues: CASSTRTGNHGYTF. The CDR3 bases are TGTGCCAGTAGTACTCGGACAGGGAATCATGGCTACACCTTC.

The gene calls are TRBV3-1 and TRBJ2-3; D unclear. V dropped 2 bases and J dropped 3 bases, with 6 bases sitting between them. Germline CDR1 and CDR2: LGHDT and YNNKEL (reference sequence). The CDR3 contains 13 residues. The CDR3 region is CASSQTLTDTQYF. In nucleotides, the CDR3 is TGTGCCAGCAGCCAAACCTTGACAGATACGCAGTATTTT.

The genes are TRBV20-1 and TRBJ2-1; 10 bases are shared with TRBD2. CDR3 length equals 15 residues. Germline V gives CDR1 DFQATT, CDR2 SNEGSKA (reference sequence). The trim removed 6 bases at V and 6 bases at J, leaving 11 bases unmatched. In DNA, the CDR3 is TGCAGTGCAACTCCTGTTAGCGGGGGGAGCAATGAGCAGTTCTTC. Its translation: CSATPVSGGSNEQFF.

This rearrangement joins TRBV20-1 to TRBJ2-5, with D perhaps TRBD2 (5 bases). CDR3 length: 14 amino acids. Between the trimmed V and J ends, which lost 6 bases and 5 bases, there was a span of 19 bases. Germline values: CDR1 DFQATT, CDR2 SNEGSKA (reference sequence). The CDR3 DNA sequence: TGCAGTGCCCGAAACTGGGCCGGCGGGGAGACCCAGTACTTC. Translated: CSARNWAGGETQYF.

This sequence joins TRBV29-1 and TRBJ2-3; 10 bases are a match to TRBD1. Germline-derived CDR1 and CDR2 are SQVTM and ANQGSEA. CDR3 size: 13 residues. The V and J ends lost 5 bases and 4 bases, in that order; junction bases with no gene match: 3. The DNA for the CDR3 is TGCAGCGTTCTGGACAGGGGGGCAGATACGCAGTATTTT. Amino acids: CSVLDRGADTQYF.

V is TRBV30 and J is TRBJ2-4; perhaps TRBD2 as D (5 bases). V was shortened by 2 bases and J by 8 bases, with 13 bases between the two germline ends. CDR3 length equals 13 residues. Germline V CDR1 and CDR2: GTSNPN, SVGIG (reference sequence). The CDR3 here is CAWSYRARDIQYF. The DNA for the CDR3 is TGTGCCTGGAGTTACCGGGCGAGGGACATTCAGTACTTC.

This rearrangement joins TRBV20-1 to TRBJ1-1; 7 nucleotides match TRBD1. V trimming: 5 bases; J trimming: 1 base; junction bases outside the gene matches: 7. The CDR3 consists of 14 residues. Germline V gene data show CDR1 as DFQATT and CDR2 as SNEGSKA (reference sequence). Here the CDR3 reads CSAVGNRGNTEAFF. The CDR3, as DNA: TGCAGTGCTGTTGGGAACAGGGGGAACACTGAAGCTTTCTTT.

The rearrangement uses TRBV6-2 or TRBV6-3 and TRBJ2-7; D gene uncertain. Germline values: CDR1 MNHEY, CDR2 SVGEGT. The ends were cut back, 6 bases at V and 2 bases at J, with 11 bases in the middle. The CDR3 is 13 amino acids. CDR3 nucleotides: TGTGCCAGCAGACTTTCGGACCCCTACGAGCAGTACTTC. Its protein is CASRLSDPYEQYF.

The chain links TRBV20-1 to TRBJ2-5, with TRBD1 as a possible D gene (6 bases). This CDR3 comprises 15 residues. Germline values: CDR1 DFQATT, CDR2 SNEGSKA (reference sequence). Trimming shortened V by 4 bases and J by 5 bases, and 20 bases separated the two germline ends. CDR3 DNA: TGCAGTGCTACCCGGGACATCCTAAGATATGAGACCCAGTACTTC. It specifies CSATRDILRYETQYF.

The chain couples TRBV9 to TRBJ1-1; D is possibly TRBD1 (5 bases). CDR1 and CDR2 from the germline V gene are SGDLS and YYNGEE. The CDR3 is 14 residues long. Trimming removed 4 bases from V and 3 bases from J, with 13 bases in between. In nucleotides, the CDR3 is TGTGCCAGCAGCCCCCACGTAGGGGACACTGAAGCTTTCTTT. This encodes CASSPHVGDTEAFF.

The rearrangement uses TRBV29-1 and TRBJ1-4; D is perhaps TRBD1 (5 bases). Germline assignment: CDR1 SQVTM and CDR2 ANQGSEA. The CDR3 extends over 13 amino acids. V shed 1 base and J shed 7 bases, with 10 bases lying between them. CDR3 bases: TGCAGCGTTGAAGGGGGGTTACGTGAAAAACTGTTTTTT. Translating it yields CSVEGGLREKLFF.

The chain carries TRBV20-1 and TRBJ2-7; D might be TRBD1 (6 bases). Germline CDR1 reads DFQATT; CDR2 reads SNEGSKA (reference sequence). This CDR3 has 13 amino acids. With 6 bases removed from V and 0 bases from J, the gap between germline ends came to 12 bases. This CDR3 reads CSATGHHSYEQYF. CDR3 DNA sequence: TGCAGTGCCACGGGACACCACTCCTACGAGCAGTACTTC.

The chain combines TRBV30 with TRBJ1-3; unclear D gene. The CDR3 consists of 12 residues. Germline CDR1 reads GTSNPN; CDR2 reads SVGIG (reference sequence). Trimming pared 7 bases from V and 0 bases from J, leaving 7 bases between. CDR3 in DNA: TGTGCCTCGAGCGGCTCTGGAAACACCATATATTTT. It encodes CASSGSGNTIYF.

The gene calls are TRBV6-5 and TRBJ1-1; D call uncertain. The CDR3 is 14 residues long. V was cut by 5 bases and J by 6 bases, with 16 bases left in between. Germline CDR1 reads MNHEY; CDR2 reads SVGAGI. CDR3 bases: TGTGCCAGCAGTCCCGCCCAGGTAGTTCCTGAAGCTTTCTTT. This codes for CASSPAQVVPEAFF.

CDR3 residues: CAGTRSDTGELFF. In nucleotides, the CDR3 is TGTGCTGGCACCAGAAGCGACACCGGGGAGCTGTTTTTT. The chain carries TRBV12-5 and TRBJ2-2; no clear D. This CDR3 has 13 amino acids. V was clipped by 11 bases and J by 3 bases, with 13 bases between them. Germline lookup yields CDR1 LGHNT and CDR2 FRNRAP.

J is TRBJ2-2 and V is TRBV27, with 7 bases identical to TRBD2. Unmatched junction bases numbered 2, after V lost 5 bases and J lost 5 bases. CDR3 length: 13 residues. Per germline, CDR1 MNHEY and CDR2 SMNVEV (reference sequence). CDR3 nucleotide sequence: TGTGCCAGCAGTACAGCGGGGACCGGGGAGCTGTTTTTT. Translation gives CASSTAGTGELFF.

The chain couples TRBV30 to TRBJ1-5; TRBD1 matches 7 bases. The ends lost 6 bases at V and 3 bases at J; junction bases unmatched: 5. Germline values: CDR1 GTSNPN, CDR2 SVGIG (reference sequence). CDR3 size: 13 residues. CDR3 coding DNA: TGTGCCTGTAGGGACAGCCTCAATCAGCCCCAGCATTTT. It is translated as CACRDSLNQPQHF. Full variable domain (missing parts from reference TRBV30 and TRBJ1-5): SQTIHQWPATLVQPVGSPLSLECTVEGTSNPNLYWYRQAAGRGLQLLFYSVGIGQISSEVPQNLSASRPQDRQFILSSKKLLLSDSGFYLCACRDSLNQPQHFGDGTRLSIL.

The chain uses TRBV20-1 and TRBJ1-2, with D unclear. Trimming shortened V by 3 bases and J by 3 bases, and 8 bases separated the two germline ends. The CDR3 contains 12 residues. Germline V gene data show CDR1 as DFQATT and CDR2 as SNEGSKA (reference sequence). CDR3 in amino acids: CSARRADYGYTF. CDR3 DNA: TGCAGTGCTAGGAGGGCGGACTATGGCTACACCTTC.